One and the same sample provided the 11 T cell receptor beta chains below, sequenced in a study of T cell responses to AZD1222 COVID-19 vaccine. Sequencing was performed with immunoSEQ multiplex PCR; in TCRdb, only in-frame clones are kept and a portion is missing. Among 150,000 to 200,000 clones listed, about nine tenths were seen once. The sequencing here drew on peripheral blood, taken 28 days after the second AZD1222 dose. These receptors all stem from an adult who received the AZD1222 COVID-19 vaccine.

The chain couples TRBV19 to TRBJ2-7; 7 bases are shared with TRBD1. Germline V lookup: CDR1 LNHDA, CDR2 SQIVND (reference sequence). V was clipped by 5 bases and J by 9 bases; unmatched bases: 16. There are 15 residues in the CDR3. CDR3 amino acids: CASSVTGSAIQGQYF. The CDR3 DNA follows: TGTGCCAGTAGTGTGACAGGGTCCGCCATTCAGGGGCAGTACTTC.

The chain links TRBV7-3 to TRBJ2-3; 13 bases align to TRBD2. The CDR3 has 18 amino acids. CDR1 and CDR2 (germline): SGHTA, FQGTGA. The junction had 9 bases not matched to a gene; V was cut back by 0 bases and J by 6 bases. CDR3 in amino acids: CASSLTGLAGAIRDTQYF. The DNA for the CDR3 is TGTGCCAGCAGCTTAACCGGACTAGCGGGAGCGATTCGGGATACGCAGTATTTT.

V and J are TRBV24-1 and TRBJ2-1; 8 bases map to TRBD1. Germline CDR1 and CDR2: KGHDR and SFDVKD. The CDR3 runs to 14 residues. Trimming cost V 9 bases and J 6 bases; bases outside gene matches: 9. DNA for the CDR3: TGTGCCACCGCAGTGGCAGGGGGCCTCAATGAGCAGTTCTTC. The encoded protein is CATAVAGGLNEQFF.

The chain employs TRBV15 and TRBJ2-1, with a tentative D call TRBD2 (6 bases). The V end was cut by 3 bases, the J end by 10 bases, with 13 bases between. CDR1 is LNHNV, CDR2 YYDKDF, per germline (reference sequence). The CDR3 length is 13 residues. The CDR3, as DNA: TGTGCCACCAGCAGGCGACTAGAGGGAGAGCAGTTCTTC. It encodes CATSRRLEGEQFF.

J is TRBJ1-6 and V is TRBV14; 8 bases match TRBD1. The CDR3 consists of 16 residues. CDR1 is SGHDN, CDR2 FVKESK, per germline. The ends lost 2 bases at V and 11 bases at J; junction bases unmatched: 11. CDR3 protein: CASSQTGQGRRAPLHF. CDR3 DNA: TGTGCCAGCAGCCAAACCGGACAGGGCCGTCGGGCACCCCTCCACTTT.

The rearrangement joins TRBV19 to TRBJ1-4, with 10 bases matching TRBD1. In germline, CDR1 is LNHDA, CDR2 SQIVND (reference sequence). This CDR3 comprises 15 residues. J gave up 8 bases and V 5 bases, and 8 bases lay outside the gene matches. The CDR3, as DNA: TGTGCCAGTAGTTTGACAGGGGGCTTGTACGAAAAACTGTTTTTT. This encodes CASSLTGGLYEKLFF.

The CDR3 reads CASSARVGDVIDEKLFF. CDR3 in DNA: TGTGCCAGCAGCGCCCGGGTGGGGGACGTCATTGATGAAAAACTGTTTTTT. The chain couples TRBV7-2 to TRBJ1-4, with a weak D call TRBD1 (5 bases). The V gene lost 5 bases and the J gene lost 6 bases, with 22 bases spanning the gap. From germline, CDR1 is SGHTA and CDR2 FQGNSA. This CDR3 comprises 17 residues.

The chain is built from TRBV5-4 and TRBJ1-3; D call uncertain. The V gene's germline CDR1 is SGHNT and CDR2 YYREEE (reference sequence). V was shortened by 0 bases and J by 2 bases, with 12 bases between the two germline ends. The CDR3 totals 16 residues. The CDR3, as DNA: TGTGCCAGCAGCTTGGGATCTCCCACTACTGGAAACACCATATATTTT. This translates into CASSLGSPTTGNTIYF. Complete variable domain (other parts from reference TRBV5-4 and TRBJ1-3): ETGVTQSPTHLIKTRGQQVTLRCSSQSGHNTVSWYQQALGQGPQFIFQYYREEENGRGNFPPRFSGLQFPNYSSELNVNALELDDSALYLCASSLGSPTTGNTIYFGEGSWLTVV.

In DNA form, the CDR3 reads TGCGCCAGCAGCCAAGAACGGCCAGGGAGCCACGAGCAGTACTTC. Its translation: CASSQERPGSHEQYF. The rearrangement uses TRBV4-3 and TRBJ2-7; D assignment may be TRBD1 or TRBD2 (5 bases each). Looked up from germline, CDR1 is LGHNA and CDR2 is YSLEER. The V end was cut by 0 bases, the J end by 5 bases, with 14 bases between. CDR3 length: 15 residues.

As DNA, the CDR3 is TGTGCCAGTAGTAAAAGCCCTGGGACAGGGGGTAACTATGGCTACACCTTC. This gives the protein CASSKSPGTGGNYGYTF. The rearrangement links TRBV19 to TRBJ1-2; 11 bases are a match to TRBD1. The CDR3 is made up of 17 amino acids. V lost 4 bases and J lost 1; bases outside the gene matches: 8. Germline CDR1 and CDR2: LNHDA and SQIVND (reference sequence). The whole variable domain, remainder taken from reference TRBV19 and TRBJ1-2, is DGGITQSPKYLFRKEGQNVTLSCEQNLNHDAMYWYRQDPGQGLRLIYYSQIVNDFQKGDIAEGYSVSREKKESFPLTVTSAQKNPTAFYLCASSKSPGTGGNYGYTFGSGTRLTVV.

The chain is built from TRBV28 and TRBJ1-2; D may be TRBD1 (5 bases). Trimming left V 8 bases short and J 8 bases short, with 21 bases between. The CDR3 covers 14 residues. CDR1 and CDR2 from the germline V gene are MDHEN and SYDVKM. Here the CDR3 DNA reads TGTGCCAGCTCCATTTCGGTCGGGGGAGACGGCTACACCTTC. Its protein is CASSISVGGDGYTF.